These 20 T cell receptor beta chains share one sample of origin, sequenced in a study of control samples from healthy donors and cancer patients. The repertoire was sequenced with immunoSEQ multiplex PCR; TCRdb's copy has only in-frame clones and lacks some. Among tens of thousands of clones listed, around 90% were seen once. The source material was PBMCs. The receptors stem from a man aged 35-49 years with colorectal cancer.

The chain carries TRBV6-6 and TRBJ1-2; TRBD1 matches 11 bases. Germline CDR1 and CDR2: MNHNY and SVGAGI (reference sequence). V lost 0 bases and J lost 4; bases outside the gene matches: 4. The CDR3 consists of 16 residues. In DNA, the CDR3 is TGTGCCAGCAGTTACTCGGGGACAGGGGGAGGCTATGGCTACACCTTC. Its protein product is CASSYSGTGGGYGYTF.

This chain links TRBV7-3 with TRBJ1-1; perhaps TRBD1 as D (5 bases). The V end lost 3 bases, the J end lost 4 bases, and 12 bases lay between the germline ends. There are 14 residues in the CDR3. CDR1 is SGHTA and CDR2 is FQGTGA in the germline V gene. Here the CDR3 reads CASSFDGGGTEAFF. For the CDR3, the DNA is TGTGCCAGCAGCTTCGATGGCGGGGGCACTGAAGCTTTCTTT.

The V call is TRBV9, the J call TRBJ1-2; D gene uncertain. The V end was cut by 0 bases, the J end by 3 bases, with 9 bases between. The CDR3 consists of 14 residues. Per germline, CDR1 SGDLS and CDR2 YYNGEE. DNA for the CDR3: TGTGCCAGCAGCGTAGACGACGGTTACTATGGCTACACCTTC. Its protein is CASSVDDGYYGYTF.

The chain has TRBV7-9 and TRBJ2-7, with D perhaps given as TRBD1 or TRBD2 (6 bases each). The CDR3 is 14 amino acids. Germline V lookup: CDR1 SEHNR, CDR2 FQNEAQ (reference sequence). V gave up 4 bases and J gave up 3 bases, with 13 bases separating them. CDR3 loop: CASSSPGASYEQYF. In nucleotides, the CDR3 is TGTGCCAGCAGCTCACCGGGGGCGAGCTACGAGCAGTACTTC.

The chain employs TRBV7-3 and TRBJ2-2; D gene uncertain. Germline V gene lookup returns CDR1 SGHTA and CDR2 FQGTGA. The CDR3 runs 12 residues. V lost 5 bases to trimming and J lost 3 bases, with 4 bases between them. Here the CDR3 DNA reads TGTGCCAGCAGCCGATACACCGGGGAGCTGTTTTTT. It is translated as CASSRYTGELFF.

The chain carries TRBV4-3 and TRBJ2-1; D ambiguous. V was shortened by 0 bases and J by 2 bases, with 8 bases between the two germline ends. CDR1 LGHNA and CDR2 YSLEER come from the germline V gene. There are 15 residues in the CDR3. The CDR3 is CASSQDGSPYNEQFF. The CDR3 bases are TGCGCCAGCAGCCAAGACGGCAGTCCCTACAATGAGCAGTTCTTC.

This clone was counted a single time. This rearrangement joins TRBV7-2 to TRBJ2-4; 8 nucleotides align to TRBD1. The V segment lost 1 base and the J segment 1 base; nucleotides outside the gene matches: 6. The CDR3 is 17 residues long. CDR1 and CDR2 from the germline V gene are SGHTA and FQGNSA. This CDR3 reads CASSLGQGSFAKNIQYF. The CDR3 DNA sequence: TGTGCCAGCAGCTTAGGACAGGGGAGTTTCGCCAAAAACATTCAGTACTTC.

In its sample, this clone was seen a few times. The gene calls are TRBV5-4 and TRBJ2-1; D may correspond to TRBD1 or TRBD2 (5 bases each). This CDR3 region has 15 residues. CDR1 and CDR2 from the germline V gene are SGHNT and YYREEE (reference sequence). Trimming took 3 bases from V and 9 from J, leaving 19 bases between them. The DNA of the CDR3 is TGTGCCAGCAGCTGGGGACCGACCGGGTCCGCTGAGCAGTTCTTC. Protein: CASSWGPTGSAEQFF. Filled out from reference TRBV5-4 and TRBJ2-1, the complete variable domain reads ETGVTQSPTHLIKTRGQQVTLRCSSQSGHNTVSWYQQALGQGPQFIFQYYREEENGRGNFPPRFSGLQFPNYSSELNVNALELDDSALYLCASSWGPTGSAEQFFGPGTRLTVL.

V gene TRBV19 combines with J gene TRBJ2-3, with no clear D. CDR1 and CDR2 from the germline V gene are LNHDA and SQIVND (reference sequence). The CDR3 has 14 amino acids. The V and J ends lost 3 bases and 2 bases respectively, with 9 bases between them. CDR3 amino acids: CASSMGTNTDTQYF. CDR3 nucleotides: TGTGCCAGTAGTATGGGTACGAACACAGATACGCAGTATTTT.

The CDR3 loop is CASSEAWTTNYGYTF. The CDR3 DNA reads as TGTGCCAGCAGTGAAGCTTGGACCACTAACTATGGCTACACCTTC. This chain links TRBV6-1 with TRBJ1-2; D gene uncertain. Trimming removed 0 bases from V and 0 bases from J, with 8 bases in between. This CDR3 has 15 amino acids. Looked up from germline, CDR1 is MNHNS and CDR2 is SASEGT.

The rearrangement uses TRBV12-3 or TRBV12-4 and TRBJ2-7; TRBD1 agrees at 7 bases. The CDR3 is made up of 12 amino acids. Trimming took 6 bases from V and 8 from J; bases not matched to a gene: 7. The CDR3 here is CASSPDRAKQYF. The CDR3 region has the DNA TGTGCCAGCAGCCCTGACAGGGCTAAGCAGTACTTC.

The rearrangement links TRBV2 to TRBJ2-1; no definite D call. This CDR3 comprises 16 residues. Germline CDR1 SNHLY, CDR2 FYNNEI. Trimming removed 4 bases at V and 1 base at J, with 14 bases between. The CDR3 DNA reads as TGTGCCAGCAGTGTAGTGGGCAGAAGTTCCTACAATGAGCAGTTCTTC. Its protein is CASSVVGRSSYNEQFF.

The chain uses TRBV24-1 and TRBJ2-3, with D perhaps matching TRBD1 (5 bases). Germline CDR1 KGHDR, CDR2 SFDVKD. CDR3 length: 15 residues. V dropped 4 bases and J dropped 3 bases, with 13 bases sitting between them. The CDR3 loop is CATSDLRDKTDTQYF. In DNA form, the CDR3 reads TGTGCCACCAGTGACCTCAGGGATAAAACAGATACGCAGTATTTT.

The chain has TRBV7-9 and TRBJ1-1; D gene unclear. Between the trimmed V and J ends, which lost 1 base and 3 bases, there was a span of 12 bases. Germline CDR1 SEHNR, CDR2 FQNEAQ (reference sequence). The CDR3 extends over 15 amino acids. The chain's CDR3 is CASSLGEVKYTEAFF. The CDR3 DNA is TGTGCCAGCAGCTTAGGAGAGGTGAAGTACACTGAAGCTTTCTTT.

V gene TRBV7-2 combines with J gene TRBJ1-3, with TRBD1 matching over 7 bases. Germline V gene sequence: CDR1 SGHTA, CDR2 FQGNSA. The CDR3 spans 14 residues. After removal of 3 bases from V and 4 bases from J, the junction contained 3 bases not matched to a gene. The CDR3 protein is CASSFPGGGNTIYF. CDR3 in DNA: TGTGCCAGCAGCTTTCCAGGGGGGGGAAACACCATATATTTT.

The table lists this clone with a count of one. The chain recombines TRBV5-1 with TRBJ2-7, with D possibly TRBD2 on 5 matching bases. From germline, CDR1 is SGHRS and CDR2 YFSETQ. This CDR3 is built from 15 residues. Between the trimmed V and J ends, which lost 0 bases and 5 bases, there was a span of 15 bases. CDR3 protein: CASSLAVGETHEQYF. CDR3 coding DNA: TGCGCCAGCAGCTTGGCTGTCGGGGAGACCCACGAGCAGTACTTC. Drawing the rest from reference TRBV5-1 and TRBJ2-7, the complete variable domain is KAGVTQTPRYLIKTRGQQVTLSCSPISGHRSVSWYQQTPGQGLQFLFEYFSETQRNKGNFPGRFSGRQFSNSRSEMNVSTLELGDSALYLCASSLAVGETHEQYFGPGTRLTVT.

This chain links TRBV18 with TRBJ1-5, with D possibly TRBD1 on 5 matching bases. The CDR3 spans 15 residues. V was clipped by 2 bases and J by 3 bases, with 11 bases between them. Germline V CDR1 and CDR2: KGHSH, LQKENI. The CDR3 is CASSPSGQHNQPQHF. The CDR3 coding sequence is TGTGCCAGCTCACCATCGGGGCAGCACAATCAGCCCCAGCATTTT.

This chain's CDR3 is CASSWDRGSRNYGYTF. The CDR3 nucleotides are TGTGCCAGCAGCTGGGACAGGGGGAGTAGGAACTATGGCTACACCTTC. V gene TRBV7-9 combines with J gene TRBJ1-2; 11 bases agree with TRBD1. The CDR3 consists of 16 residues. The germline V gene encodes CDR1 SEHNR and CDR2 FQNEAQ (reference sequence). J gave up 2 bases and V 4 bases, and 6 bases lay outside the gene matches.

This chain joins TRBV30 and TRBJ1-2; TRBD1 matches at 7 bases. Germline CDR1 is GTSNPN and CDR2 is SVGIG (reference sequence). V dropped 3 bases and J dropped 4; count of bases not matched to a gene: 5. The CDR3 loop spans 13 amino acids. In DNA form, the CDR3 reads TGTGCCTGGAGCGACAGGGCCGTCTATGGCTACACCTTC. Its protein product is CAWSDRAVYGYTF.

The rearrangement links TRBV5-6 to TRBJ2-7; D not resolved. Per the germline V gene, CDR1 is SGHDT and CDR2 is YYEEEE. The CDR3 length is 12 residues. Trimming pared 4 bases from V and 7 bases from J, leaving 12 bases between. The CDR3 DNA reads TGTGCCAGCAGCGTAGGGTTTGGAGAGCAGTACTTC. This sequence encodes CASSVGFGEQYF. The complete variable domain, with remaining parts taken from reference TRBV5-6 and TRBJ2-7, reads DAGVTQSPTHLIKTRGQQVTLRCSPKSGHDTVSWYQQALGQGPQFIFQYYEEEERQRGNFPDRFSGHQFPNYSSELNVNALLLGDSALYLCASSVGFGEQYFGPGTRLTVT.